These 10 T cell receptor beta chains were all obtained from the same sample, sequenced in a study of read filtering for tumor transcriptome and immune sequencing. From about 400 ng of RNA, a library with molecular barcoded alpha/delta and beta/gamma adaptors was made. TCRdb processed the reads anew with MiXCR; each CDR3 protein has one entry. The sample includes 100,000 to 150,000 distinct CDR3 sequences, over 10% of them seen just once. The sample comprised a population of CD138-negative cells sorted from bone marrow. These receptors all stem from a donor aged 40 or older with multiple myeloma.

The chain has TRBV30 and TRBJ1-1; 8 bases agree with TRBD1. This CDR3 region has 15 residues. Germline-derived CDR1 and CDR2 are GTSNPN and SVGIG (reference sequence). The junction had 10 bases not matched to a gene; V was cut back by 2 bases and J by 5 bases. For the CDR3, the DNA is TGTGCCTGGAGTACCGGACAGGGAACGGAAACTGAAGCTTTCTTT. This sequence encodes CAWSTGQGTETEAFF.

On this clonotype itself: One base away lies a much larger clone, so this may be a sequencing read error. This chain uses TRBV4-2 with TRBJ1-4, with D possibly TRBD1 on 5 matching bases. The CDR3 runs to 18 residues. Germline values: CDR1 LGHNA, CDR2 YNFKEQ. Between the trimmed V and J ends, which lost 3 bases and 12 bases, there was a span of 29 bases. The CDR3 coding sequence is TGTGCCAGCAGCCAGAGATACCGGGACCTCCAGGTCCGGGAAGAACTGTTTTTT. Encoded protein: CASSQRYRDLQVREELFF.

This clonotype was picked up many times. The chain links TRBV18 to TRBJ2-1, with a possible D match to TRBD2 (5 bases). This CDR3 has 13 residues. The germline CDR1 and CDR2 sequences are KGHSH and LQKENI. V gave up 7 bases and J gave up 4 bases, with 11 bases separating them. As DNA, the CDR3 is TGTGCCAGCTTGGTAGCGAGATACAATGAGCAGTTCTTC. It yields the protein CASLVARYNEQFF.

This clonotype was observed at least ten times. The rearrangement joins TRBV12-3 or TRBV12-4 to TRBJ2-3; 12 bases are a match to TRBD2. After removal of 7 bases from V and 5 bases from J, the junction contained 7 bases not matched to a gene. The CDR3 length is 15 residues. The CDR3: CASTPGLAGGDTQYF. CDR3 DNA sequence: TGTGCCAGCACCCCGGGACTAGCGGGTGGAGATACGCAGTATTTT.

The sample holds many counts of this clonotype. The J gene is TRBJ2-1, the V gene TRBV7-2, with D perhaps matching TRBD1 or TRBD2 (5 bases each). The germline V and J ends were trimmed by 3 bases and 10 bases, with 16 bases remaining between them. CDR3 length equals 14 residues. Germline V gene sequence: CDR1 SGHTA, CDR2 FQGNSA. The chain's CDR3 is CASSFPGPHFEQFF. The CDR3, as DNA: TGTGCCAGCAGCTTTCCGGGACCGCATTTCGAGCAGTTCTTC.

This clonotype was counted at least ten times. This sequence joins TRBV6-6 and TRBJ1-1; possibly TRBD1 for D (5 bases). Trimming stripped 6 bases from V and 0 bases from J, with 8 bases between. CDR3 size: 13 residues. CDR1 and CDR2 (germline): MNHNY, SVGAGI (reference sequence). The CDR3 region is CASRKTVNTEAFF. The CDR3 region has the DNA TGTGCCAGCAGGAAGACAGTGAACACTGAAGCTTTCTTT.

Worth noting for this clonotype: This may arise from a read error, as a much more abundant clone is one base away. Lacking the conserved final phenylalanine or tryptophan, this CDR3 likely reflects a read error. The CDR3 DNA is TGTGCCAGCAGTCATAGCGGGAGATACGAGCAGTACCTC. It translates to CASSHSGRYEQYL. The chain links TRBV25-1 to TRBJ2-7, with 9 bases matching TRBD2. The CDR3 consists of 13 residues. After removal of 5 bases from V and 4 bases from J, the junction contained 3 bases not matched to a gene. The germline CDR1 and CDR2 sequences are MGHDK and SYGVNS.

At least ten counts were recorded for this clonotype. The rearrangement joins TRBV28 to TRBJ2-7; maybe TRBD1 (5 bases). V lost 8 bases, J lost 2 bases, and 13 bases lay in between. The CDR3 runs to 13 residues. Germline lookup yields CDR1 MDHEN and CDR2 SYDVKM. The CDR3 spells CASSPGHTYEQYF. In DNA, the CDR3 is TGTGCCAGCTCACCCGGACATACCTACGAGCAGTACTTC.

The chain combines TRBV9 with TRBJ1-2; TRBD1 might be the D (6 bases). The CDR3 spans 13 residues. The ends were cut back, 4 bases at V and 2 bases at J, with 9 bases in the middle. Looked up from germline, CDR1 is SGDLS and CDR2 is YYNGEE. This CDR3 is CASSRDRNYGYTF. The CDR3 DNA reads TGTGCCAGCAGCCGAGACAGGAACTATGGCTACACCTTC.

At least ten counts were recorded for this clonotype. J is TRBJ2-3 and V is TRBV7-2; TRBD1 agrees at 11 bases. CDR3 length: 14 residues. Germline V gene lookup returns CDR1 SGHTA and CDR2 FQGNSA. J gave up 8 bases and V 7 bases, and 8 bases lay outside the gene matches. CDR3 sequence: CASKGQGAGGTQYF. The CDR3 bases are TGTGCCAGCAAAGGACAGGGGGCGGGAGGTACGCAGTATTTT.